This T cell receptor beta chain was recovered during a study of technical replicates of blood from a handful of donors. V was pared by 0 bases and J by 8 bases, with 22 bases between. CDR3 length: 16 amino acids. Germline CDR1 SQVTM, CDR2 ANQGSEA. Sequenced by immunoSEQ multiplex PCR; TCRdb stores in-frame clones only, minus some. The table has about 67,000 clones, 95% to 97% seen once. Sequencing used T cells isolated from PBMCs. The chain carries TRBV29-1 and TRBJ1-2; possibly TRBD1 for D (6 bases). This clonotype was obtained from a human donor in good health. CDR3 nucleotides: TGCAGCGTTGAAGATGCAGAGGGGGAAGGGAGGGAGGGCTACACCTTC. Translated, it gives CSVEDAEGEGREGYTF.